This T cell receptor (beta chain) was captured by sequencing in a study of spatial heterogeneity in lung cancer. The overall study: Sequence detection consistently recorded a greater number of beta-chain than alpha-chain sequences. Within raw reads, each unique TCR and UMI combination appeared on average more than ten times.

Germline CDR1 is LGHDT and CDR2 is YNNKEL (reference sequence). With V trimmed by 4 bases and J by 2 bases, 7 bases remained unmatched. This CDR3 comprises 15 residues. The time point: sample taken at primary tumor resection. The table lists this clonotype with many counts. Antigen unknown. Study-level results: Tumor mutation counts were tracked by expanded intratumoral alpha and beta TCR counts.

All TCR cDNA molecules were individually tagged with a unique molecular identifier. TCRdb re-called the 5' RACE reads through MiXCR, storing one row per CDR3 protein. Of roughly 8,900 distinct CDR3 sequences listed, around 8.7% are singletons. The material was lung tumor tissue, obtained at surgery. The rearrangement joins TRBV3-1 to TRBJ2-7, with 8 bases fitting TRBD2. The TCR originated in a female donor with early-stage non-small cell lung cancer. The CDR3 loop is CASSPQRGSPYEQYF. CDR3 DNA sequence: TGTGCCAGCAGCCCTCAGCGGGGGTCCCCCTACGAGCAGTACTTC.